This entry describes one T cell receptor beta chain. The data originate from a study of blood T cell repertoires in COVID-19. Study background: Acute and convalescent COVID-19 specimens originated in the United States, Italy and Spain.

TCRdb keeps only in-frame clones here, not all; method: immunoSEQ multiplex PCR. The repertoire consists of 72,000 or so clones, with roughly 80% occurring once and the leading ten covering 16%. V dropped 7 bases and J dropped 2 bases, with 9 bases sitting between them. The CDR3 has 13 amino acids. The V gene's germline CDR1 is MDHEN and CDR2 SYDVKM. Sequencing was performed on peripheral blood. The receptor's source is a man older than 75 with active COVID-19. The chain combines TRBV28 with TRBJ1-5, with D possibly TRBD1 on 5 matching bases. The CDR3 sequence: CASTGGGNQPQHF. The CDR3, as DNA: TGTGCCAGCACTGGGGGGGGCAATCAGCCCCAGCATTTT.